The source of this T cell receptor beta chain is a study of cytomegalovirus exposure and HLA in healthy donors (dated by TCRdb to the late 2010s). Regarding the research as a whole: An earlier analysis of more than 550 of the donors reported under 300 Gb of sequence data and around 100 million unique TCR beta sequences obtained from about 180 million T cells. Of the approximately 400 genotyped donors, over 70% fell in the genetic ancestry cluster associated with self-reported Caucasian donors. Rather than drawing on any new phenotypic data, the later analysis identified candidate immune exposures from TCR beta sequences and the way those sequences occurred across donors. Among a few hundred genotyped donors of the cohort, an average of around 240,000 unique TCR beta nucleotide sequences were sequenced per donor, roughly 20% of them non-productive. An early release that covered about 640 HLA-typed donors contained around 330 gigabases of sequencing data and 65 million to 100 million unique TCR sequences. Typing coverage differed by locus: A, B, C, DRB1 and DQB1 were typed in roughly 620-640 donors, DQA1 in 522, DPA1 in over 600, and DPB1 in around 490. Donor age, sex, ethnicity and CMV serostatus were collected together with the repertoire data. A later analysis re-analyzed previously published TCR beta repertoires from 500 to 700 donors and added high-resolution HLA genotyping to study TCR occurrence patterns. Genome-wide SNP genotypes for about three fifths of the roughly 670 donors were used in a later genetic analysis, which treated that subset as a discovery cohort. High-throughput TCR immunosequencing, statistical association of individual TCRs with disease status, and machine learning were combined to predict cytomegalovirus infection status. An earlier analysis of around 580 of the donors used high-throughput TCR beta sequencing to judge whether each TCR beta V gene segment behaved as functional or pseudogenic. A separate validation cohort of 100 to 150 different subjects was used in addition to the roughly 670-subject first cohort. The study aimed to test whether signatures of past pathogen exposure could be identified by cataloging public T cell receptors. Every repertoire in the discovery cohort had been generated on one and the same sequencing platform. About five DR-DQ haplotypes were handled as single units for association and clustering because linkage in the cohort was strong. HLA typing covered class I and class II loci at four-digit resolution. The study profiled the T cell repertoires of approximately 700 subjects by immunosequencing and related them to cytomegalovirus serostatus.

With respect to this clone: Its antigen is currently not known. Base qualities are not recorded, but no much larger clone differs from it by a single base.

The cohort comprised approximately 700 healthy bone marrow donors. At the time of sampling, every cohort member was nominally healthy, though immune exposures that went unrecorded were likely present. The donor was CMV seropositive and was included in the group of some 290 seropositive cohort members. Each donor provided a peripheral blood sample, and peripheral blood mononuclear cells were used for TCR beta sequencing. The Qiagen DNeasy Blood Extraction Kit was used to extract genomic DNA from the blood cell samples. Libraries were prepared through the immunoSEQ multiplex PCR assay. For the multiplex PCR, a mixture combining 60 forward primers for TCR Vbeta segments and 13 reverse primers for TCR Jbeta segments was used. A multiplex PCR assay on genomic DNA amplified the CDR3 region of rearranged TCR beta genes. The amplified TCR beta libraries were sequenced on the Illumina HiSeq System as 87-base-pair reads. Turning to the authors' computational methods: A later analysis tallied 75 million to 95 million unique TCR beta chains across the 700 or so repertoires, and some 10 million of those chains were shared by two or more donors. To remove PCR and sequencing errors, raw reads were error-corrected and collapsed into unique sequences using a nearest-neighbor algorithm that merged closely related sequences. To assign V, D and J gene segments, CDR3 sequences were aligned to IMGT reference sequences. For a sequence to be retained, a match of at least six nucleotides to both a V gene segment and a J gene segment was required. Rearrangements were called productive when the CDR3 lacked stop codons and stayed in frame with V and J; all others were non-productive. CDR3 was defined by IMGT convention, running from the second conserved V-encoded cysteine to the conserved J-encoded phenylalanine. Sequences without an unambiguous match to a single V gene segment were excluded from the earlier analysis of several hundred of the donors. In an earlier analysis of approximately 610 of the donors, V segments were called functional above 56.7% productive rearrangements and were called segregating when the between-donor standard deviation exceeded 5%. A statistical classification framework was built for diagnosing cytomegalovirus status from the catalog of TCR beta chain sequences. A later analysis assigned V and J genes by comparing TCR nucleotide sequences with IMGT/GENE-DB human TR gene sequences. Using the TCRdist pipeline, a later analysis assigned CDR3 sequences along with most-parsimonious VDJ recombination scenarios. A later analysis defined each TCR beta chain by its CDR3 amino acid sequence plus V-gene family, and excluded reads lacking a unique V-gene family. A later analysis removed roughly 590 highly shared, low-generation-probability nucleotide sequences to deal with suspected cross-contamination and a sequencing artifact. A later analysis calculated a clonal expansion index for each public chain from normalized within-repertoire ranks of inferred template counts. A later analysis computed generation probabilities with a VDJ recombination model fitted to out-of-frame rearrangements, and checked the results against IGoR. In a later analysis, hypergeometric tests were used to score TCR-TCR, TCR-HLA and TCR-CMV co-occurrence, with a repertoire-size bias correction applied to TCR pairs. To estimate false discovery rates, a later analysis permuted the HLA or CMV assignments 20 times. A later analysis grouped co-occurring TCRs with DBSCAN, adding TCRdist sequence similarity when clustering within HLA-allele-positive subsets. Co-occurrence clustering excluded repertoires with fewer than 30,000 or more than 120,000 public chains, plus five with anomalous nucleotide sharing. What TCRdb holds here is the immuneACCESS table cut down to in-frame rearrangements. Part of the clones is not present; checked against another copy, under half of the missing clones reflect an unresolved V gene, and the others are unexplained. Clonal size and the V and J genes are those of that table, whereas D and trimming came from the DNA. Recorded for this sample are 30,000 to 40,000 clones; less than 75% of them occurred a single time. About a tenth of the sample is in the top ten clones.

V is cut back by 4 bases and J by 2 bases, with 9 bases in the junction unmatched. The germline V gene specifies SQVTM as CDR1 and ANQGSEA as CDR2. The CDR3, cysteine through phenylalanine, is 15 amino acids long. Of all the DNA, just the CDR3 is kept, 45 bases in frame from base 1. What the authors observed across the whole study: The sequencing pipeline was judged likely to have produced a cluster of highly shared sequence variants as a technical artifact. The study gave a list of some 150 TCR beta chains associated with cytomegalovirus. Around 16 rarely observed V segments, including chromosome 9 orphons, were excluded from the earlier analysis of 550 to 700 of the donors because counts were too low. In a later analysis, 16,951 TCR beta sequences were associated with specific HLA alleles at a false discovery rate of 0.05. Roughly uniform sequencing depth across donors was assumed in presence/absence analyses, although this assumption may not hold. According to a later genetic analysis, donors in an Asian-associated ancestry cluster had fewer N-insertions in productive TCRs than the approximately 690-donor mean. A further reported finding was that TCR beta sequences accurately predicted the HLA-A and HLA-B alleles for most subjects in the first cohort. The cohort was sequenced for TCR beta chains only, and without alpha or paired-chain data the features that could be detected were limited. In vitro tests confirmed that a few of the cytomegalovirus-associated TCR beta chains recognize cytomegalovirus antigens. Correlated functional status among segregating V segments might reflect linkage disequilibrium, but an unknown experimental factor could not be ruled out. The authors suggested that the approach could potentially be generalized to other disease states and immunological phenotypes. An earlier analysis of approximately 570 of the donors showed that most TCR beta V segments appeared in productive rearrangements either about 90% or about 30% of the time, which broadly matched IMGT annotations. In a later analysis, HLA-associated TCR beta chains were found to be more clonally expanded and to have lower generation probabilities than equally common non-associated chains. According to a later analysis, TCR association rates differed among HLA loci, with DRB1 alleles showing the most associated TCRs and HLA-C alleles showing the fewest. Across donors, most TCR sequences were observed very rarely, whereas some public TCRs were present in many individuals. The only immune exposure information available for the cohort was CMV serostatus. A later genetic analysis associated a missense DCLRE1C variant with V-gene and J-gene trimming of TCR beta chains, and an independent cohort replicated the association. In a later analysis, most CMV-associated TCR beta chains were found to appear HLA-restricted, with HLA associations seemingly driven largely by CMV exposure. Because HLA typing was missing for some donors at each locus, association tests included only the typed subset. Strong co-occurrence of HLA alleles, especially DR and DQ, made assigning TCR associations to individual alleles difficult. In a later analysis, several top co-occurrence clusters were reported to appear linked to parvovirus B19, influenza, CMV and Epstein-Barr virus. The classifier was reported to diagnose cytomegalovirus status with high specificity and sensitivity in both the original cohort and the validation cohort. The 87-base-pair reads could not distinguish some IMGT-functional V segments, including TRBV6-2 and TRBV6-3, so those segments were excluded.

This chain is built from TRBV29-1 and TRBJ2-3; 7 bases in between match TRBD2. The sample taken for sequencing was PBMCs. The origin of this receptor is a man in his forties or fifties in good health and CMV-seropositive. The DNA sequence is as follows: TGCAGCGTTGGGACCCTGGGGGGGGACACAGATACGCAGTATTTT. Translated, this gives CSVGTLGGDTDTQYF.